The 21 T cell receptor beta chains below were found in one sample sequenced in a study of Ad26.COV2.S vaccination and SARS-CoV-2 variants. TCRdb keeps only in-frame clones here, not all; method: immunoSEQ multiplex PCR. The data show around 450,000 clones, more than 75% seen once. The treatment here: some 19 received Ad26.COV2.S at low or high dose, single or two shots; about 5 received placebo; per-sample allocation not given. Sampling was done on day 63 after the first vaccine or placebo injection. This material consisted of peripheral blood, taken in a trial of Ad26.COV2.S vaccine versus placebo. All receptors derive from a person aged 18-65 years who received the Ad26.COV2.S COVID-19 vaccine or a placebo.

This clone was observed a few times. The chain carries TRBV4-3 and TRBJ2-1; D gene uncertain. The germline CDR1 and CDR2 sequences are LGHNA and YSLEER. The CDR3 covers 16 residues. The ends were cut back, 0 bases at V and 0 bases at J, with 9 bases in the middle. The CDR3 spells CASSQEHVNSYNEQFF. DNA of the CDR3: TGCGCCAGCAGCCAAGAGCACGTTAACTCCTACAATGAGCAGTTCTTC.

The rearrangement joins TRBV7-9 to TRBJ2-1, with D tentatively TRBD1 (6 bases). There are 17 residues in the CDR3. V lost 4 bases, J lost 2 bases, and 18 bases lay in between. Per the germline V gene, CDR1 is SEHNR and CDR2 is FQNEAQ (reference sequence). The CDR3 loop is CASSSVAAGVPYNEQFF. Here the CDR3 DNA reads TGTGCCAGCAGCTCCGTGGCAGCAGGGGTGCCCTACAATGAGCAGTTCTTC.

In its sample, this clone was seen a few times. The chain is built from TRBV3-1 (or the pseudogene TRBV3-2) and TRBJ2-7, with 9 bases that match TRBD1. CDR3 length equals 14 residues. Germline loops: CDR1 LGHDT, CDR2 YNNKEL (reference sequence). After removal of 5 bases from V and 2 bases from J, the junction contained 4 bases not matched to a gene. The CDR3 nucleotides read TGTGCCAGCAGCTACCGGGACAGGGCCTACGAGCAGTACTTC. Translation: CASSYRDRAYEQYF.

V usage is TRBV28 and J usage is TRBJ1-5; 8 nucleotides align to TRBD1. With 3 bases clipped from V and 6 bases from J, the junction kept 10 bases outside the gene matches. This CDR3 contains 16 residues. From germline, CDR1 is MDHEN and CDR2 SYDVKM. The CDR3 protein is CASSFQFRGPVQPQHF. CDR3 DNA sequence: TGTGCCAGCAGTTTTCAATTCAGGGGGCCTGTTCAGCCCCAGCATTTT. The full variable domain, its missing parts supplied by reference TRBV28 and TRBJ1-5, is DVKVTQSSRYLVKRTGEKVFLECVQDMDHENMFWYRQDPGLGLRLIYFSYDVKMKEKGDIPEGYSVSREKKERFSLILESASTNQTSMYLCASSFQFRGPVQPQHFGDGTRLSIL.

V usage is TRBV29-1 and J usage is TRBJ2-1; D is undetermined. Germline V gives CDR1 SQVTM, CDR2 ANQGSEA. The CDR3 covers 13 residues. With 8 bases removed from V and 0 bases from J, the gap between germline ends came to 11 bases. The CDR3 is CSLIGSSYNEQFF. In DNA, the CDR3 is TGCAGCCTAATTGGTAGCTCCTACAATGAGCAGTTCTTC.

This chain joins TRBV10-3 and TRBJ2-3; 8 bases agree with TRBD2. After removal of 8 bases from V and 4 bases from J, the junction contained 11 bases not matched to a gene. Germline V gene lookup returns CDR1 ENHRY and CDR2 SYGVKD. There are 15 residues in the CDR3. In DNA, the CDR3 is TGTGCCATCGCACAGCGGACTAGCTTGTCAGATACGCAGTATTTT. It specifies CAIAQRTSLSDTQYF.

The chain recombines TRBV5-1 with TRBJ2-5, with 9 bases aligning to TRBD2. The CDR3 totals 15 residues. Germline CDR1 is SGHRS and CDR2 is YFSETQ. The V and J ends lost 0 bases and 4 bases, in that order; junction bases with no gene match: 4. This chain's CDR3 is CASSLGLAGRETQYF. As DNA, the CDR3 is TGCGCCAGCAGCTTGGGGCTAGCGGGGAGAGAGACCCAGTACTTC.

The chain recombines TRBV28 with TRBJ1-3, with TRBD1 as a possible D gene (5 bases). From germline, CDR1 is MDHEN and CDR2 SYDVKM. This CDR3 contains 15 residues. V was shortened by 6 bases and J by 0 bases, with 12 bases between the two germline ends. The CDR3 spells CASRPGTFSGNTIYF. In DNA, the CDR3 is TGTGCCAGCAGGCCAGGGACTTTCTCTGGAAACACCATATATTTT.

The CDR3 DNA reads as TGTGCCAGCAGCTTAGCGGTGGGGGCCAACACTGAAGCTTTCTTT. Its protein product is CASSLAVGANTEAFF. This chain links TRBV7-2 with TRBJ1-1, with a possible D match to TRBD1 (6 bases). This CDR3 is built from 15 residues. Trimming pared 0 bases from V and 2 bases from J, leaving 10 bases between. Germline-derived CDR1 and CDR2 are SGHTA and FQGNSA.

About this clone: Other DNA sequences from this sample encode an identical CDR3 as well. This chain connects TRBV7-3 to TRBJ2-1; weak D call: TRBD2 (6 bases). Trimming stripped 2 bases from V and 0 bases from J, with 8 bases between. CDR1 is SGHTA, CDR2 FQGTGA, per germline. This CDR3 has 15 residues. The CDR3 sequence: CASSLAGSSYNEQFF. CDR3 DNA sequence: TGTGCCAGCAGCTTAGCGGGGAGCTCCTACAATGAGCAGTTCTTC.

The chain links TRBV4-3 to TRBJ2-2; D is tentatively TRBD1 or TRBD2 (5 bases each). Germline V gives CDR1 LGHNA, CDR2 YSLEER. V lost 1 base and J lost 4, with 16 bases in between. The CDR3 is 17 amino acids. The CDR3 region is CASSQVRAAGTTGELFF. The DNA for the CDR3 is TGCGCCAGCAGCCAAGTTCGGGCCGCAGGGACCACCGGGGAGCTGTTTTTT.

The chain recombines TRBV6-5 with TRBJ1-2, with D unresolved. The germline V and J ends were trimmed by 2 bases and 8 bases, with 12 bases remaining between them. The CDR3 runs 13 residues. Germline lookup yields CDR1 MNHEY and CDR2 SVGAGI. CDR3: CASSYQDDDGYTF. The CDR3 DNA is TGTGCCAGCAGTTACCAGGACGATGACGGCTACACCTTC.

This clone was counted only a few times. The chain is built from TRBV27 and TRBJ1-2; weak D call: TRBD1 (6 bases). CDR1 and CDR2 from the germline V gene are MNHEY and SMNVEV (reference sequence). CDR3 length: 13 residues. Trimming cost V 2 bases and J 5 bases, with 9 bases left between them. The CDR3 here is CASSLRGDYGYTF. The CDR3 nucleotides read TGTGCCAGCAGTTTAAGGGGGGATTATGGCTACACCTTC.

The rearrangement joins TRBV19 to TRBJ2-1; D tentatively reads TRBD1 or TRBD2 (5 bases each). The ends were cut back, 4 bases at V and 3 bases at J, with 16 bases in the middle. The CDR3 loop spans 16 amino acids. In germline, CDR1 is LNHDA, CDR2 SQIVND (reference sequence). In DNA, the CDR3 is TGTGCCAGTAGTACCCCTGGGGGTGGGGGCTACAATGAGCAGTTCTTC. Translating it yields CASSTPGGGGYNEQFF.

This clone showed up just once. V usage is TRBV10-3 and J usage is TRBJ1-1; 8 nucleotides align to TRBD1. With 8 bases clipped from V and 4 bases from J, the junction kept 6 bases outside the gene matches. This CDR3 is 13 amino acids long. From germline, CDR1 is ENHRY and CDR2 SYGVKD. The CDR3 loop is CAIGQGAFTEAFF. DNA for the CDR3: TGTGCCATCGGGCAGGGGGCTTTCACTGAAGCTTTCTTT.

This chain links TRBV6-2 or TRBV6-3 with TRBJ1-5, with D unresolved. Germline values: CDR1 MNHEY, CDR2 SVGEGT. The CDR3 has 14 amino acids. Trimming removed 5 bases from V and 4 bases from J, with 12 bases in between. The chain's CDR3 is CASSTPGYNQPQHF. CDR3 nucleotides: TGTGCCAGCAGTACCCCGGGATATAATCAGCCCCAGCATTTT.

The chain joins TRBV27 to TRBJ1-2; 9 bases are shared with TRBD1. V lost 6 bases and J lost 4; bases outside the gene matches: 3. The CDR3 has 13 residues. Germline V lookup: CDR1 MNHEY, CDR2 SMNVEV (reference sequence). In DNA, the CDR3 is TGTGCCAGCAGCTGGGACAGGGCCTATGGCTACACCTTC. Amino acids: CASSWDRAYGYTF.

This clone appeared once. V usage is TRBV7-3 and J usage is TRBJ2-2, with D possibly being TRBD1 or TRBD2 (5 bases each). V lost 3 bases and J 3 bases, leaving 8 bases between the germline ends. Germline CDR1 and CDR2: SGHTA and FQGTGA. This CDR3 region has 14 residues. The CDR3 loop is CASSLSGHTGELFF. CDR3 sequence (DNA): TGTGCCAGCAGCTTGTCGGGACACACCGGGGAGCTGTTTTTT.

CDR3 DNA: TGTGCAAGTCACCCTCTCGGGCTAGTTGGAAACTCACCCCCCACCGGGGAGCTGTTTTTT. Translation: CASHPLGLVGNSPPTGELFF. The chain is built from TRBV12-2 and TRBJ2-2. TRBV12-2 is a pseudogene. The CDR3 totals 20 residues.

The gene calls are TRBV12-5 and TRBJ2-1; D may correspond to TRBD1 or TRBD2 (5 bases each). CDR3 length equals 20 residues. Germline V gene sequence: CDR1 LGHNT, CDR2 FRNRAP. The V and J ends lost 0 bases and 0 bases respectively, with 21 bases between them. This CDR3 reads CASGLVLSGLGESSYNEQFF. DNA for the CDR3: TGTGCTAGTGGTTTGGTACTATCAGGGTTGGGGGAGAGCTCCTACAATGAGCAGTTCTTC.

V and J are TRBV2 and TRBJ2-3; TRBD2 aligns across 13 bases. The CDR3 is 16 residues long. Germline V CDR1 and CDR2: SNHLY, FYNNEI. V dropped 6 bases and J dropped 5; count of bases not matched to a gene: 8. The CDR3 sequence is CASSEETSGGRDTQYF. For the CDR3, the DNA is TGTGCCAGCAGCGAGGAGACTAGCGGGGGGAGAGATACGCAGTATTTT.